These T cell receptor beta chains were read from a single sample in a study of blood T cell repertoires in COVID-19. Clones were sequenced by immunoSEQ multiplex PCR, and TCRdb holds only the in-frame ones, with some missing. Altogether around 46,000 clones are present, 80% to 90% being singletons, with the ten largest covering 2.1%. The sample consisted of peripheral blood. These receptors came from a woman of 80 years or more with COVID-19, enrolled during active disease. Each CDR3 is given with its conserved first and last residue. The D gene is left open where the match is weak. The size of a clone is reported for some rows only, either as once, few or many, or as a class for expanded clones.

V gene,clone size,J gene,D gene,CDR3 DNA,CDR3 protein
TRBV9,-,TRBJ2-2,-,TGTGCCAGCAGTGAGGGGGTCACCGGGGAGCTGTTTTTT,CASSEGVTGELFF
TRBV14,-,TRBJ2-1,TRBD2,TGTGCCAGCAGCCAATTTTCCGGGACTAGCGGGTTTAGCTCCTACAATGAGCAGTTCTTC,CASSQFSGTSGFSSYNEQFF
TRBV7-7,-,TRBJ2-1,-,TGTGCTAGCAGCCAATGGGCCTCCCCTTACAATGAGCAGTTCTTC,CASSQWASPYNEQFF
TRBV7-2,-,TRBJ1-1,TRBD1,TGTGCCAGCAGCTTAGGACAGGGGTTCACTGAAGCTTTCTTT,CASSLGQGFTEAFF
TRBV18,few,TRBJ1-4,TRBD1,TGTGCCAGCCGCCCGGGACAGACAAATGAAAAACTGTTTTTT,CASRPGQTNEKLFF
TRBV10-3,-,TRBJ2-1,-,TGTGCCATCAGTGGACAGTCCGATGAGCAGTTCTTC,CAISGQSDEQFF
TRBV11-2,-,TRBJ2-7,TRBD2,TGTGCCAGCAGCTTAACTTCAAGCGGGATGCAAGAGCAGTACTTC,CASSLTSSGMQEQYF
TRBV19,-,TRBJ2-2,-,TGTGCCAGTAGTACCTCCCCGGCAGGGACCGGGGAGCTGTTTTTT,CASSTSPAGTGELFF
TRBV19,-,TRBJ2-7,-,TGTGCCAGTAGTCCTCGGGGTCGATCCTACGAGCAGTACTTC,CASSPRGRSYEQYF
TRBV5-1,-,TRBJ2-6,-,TGCGCCAGCAGCGAGATGGGAGCTGGGGCCAACGTCCTGACTTTC,CASSEMGAGANVLTF
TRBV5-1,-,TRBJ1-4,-,TGCGCCAGCACCCAGGCCCTCCAGGGGGAAAAACTGTTTTTT,CASTQALQGEKLFF
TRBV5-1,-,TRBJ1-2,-,TGCGCCAGCAGCCCTTTAGGGGTCAACTATGGCTACACCTTC,CASSPLGVNYGYTF
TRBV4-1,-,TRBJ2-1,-,TGCGCCAGCAGCCAAGTGGTCGGACTCAAATTTTACAATGAGCAGTTCTTC,CASSQVVGLKFYNEQFF
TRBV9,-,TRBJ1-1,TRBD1,TGTGCCAGCAGCGTAGGAATGACAGGGGGGGACACTGAAGCTTTCTTT,CASSVGMTGGDTEAFF
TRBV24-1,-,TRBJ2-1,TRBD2,TGTGCCACCAGTGAATCCGGGACTAGCGGGGGTGAGCAGTTCTTC,CATSESGTSGGEQFF
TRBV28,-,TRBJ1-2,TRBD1,TGTGCCAGCAGCACAGGGGGCGCAAAAAACTATGGCTACACCTTC,CASSTGGAKNYGYTF
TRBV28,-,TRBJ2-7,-,TGTGCCAGCAGTTCGTCCGGGACTGGGCGCTACGAGCAGTACTTC,CASSSSGTGRYEQYF
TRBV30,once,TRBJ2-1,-,TGTGCCCAATCTCGGACAGTCTACAATGAGCAGTTCTTC,CAQSRTVYNEQFF
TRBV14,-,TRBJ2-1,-,TGTGCCAGCAGCCAAGATGAGCCCAATGTCAATGAGCAGTTCTTC,CASSQDEPNVNEQFF
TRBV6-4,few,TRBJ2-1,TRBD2,TGTGCCAGCAGTGAACGCGGGGGGGAACACAATGAGCAGTTCTTC,CASSERGGEHNEQFF
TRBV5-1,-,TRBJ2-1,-,TGCGCCAGTATCCCTGATATGAGCTCCTACAATGAGCAGTTCTTC,CASIPDMSSYNEQFF
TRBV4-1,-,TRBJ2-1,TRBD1,TGCGCCAGCAGCCGGGGACAGGGATTCTACAATGAGCAGTTCTTC,CASSRGQGFYNEQFF
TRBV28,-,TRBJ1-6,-,TGTGCCAGCAGACAGTGGGGCCATTCACCCCTCCACTTT,CASRQWGHSPLHF
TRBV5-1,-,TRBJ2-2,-,TGCGCCAGCAGCGGAATTCAGGGGGGCACCGGGGAGCTGTTTTTT,CASSGIQGGTGELFF
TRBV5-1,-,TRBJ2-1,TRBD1,TGCGCCAGCAGCAGAATACAGGGGGCCTACAATGAGCAGTTCTTC,CASSRIQGAYNEQFF
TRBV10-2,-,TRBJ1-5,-,TGCGCCAGCAGTGATGGGCCTCAACAGCCCCAGCATTTT,CASSDGPQQPQHF
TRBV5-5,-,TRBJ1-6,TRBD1,TGTGCCAGCAGCTTGGTGGGGACAGGGAAAGGTGGAGGTTCACCCCTCCACTTT,CASSLVGTGKGGGSPLHF
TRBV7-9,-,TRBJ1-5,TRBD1,TGTGCCAGCAGCCTGACAGGGGGCAAGGGTCAGCCCCAGCATTTT,CASSLTGGKGQPQHF
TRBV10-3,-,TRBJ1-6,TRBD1,TGTGCCATCAGAGAACCGGGACAGGGGGCCAATTCACCCCTCCACTTT,CAIREPGQGANSPLHF
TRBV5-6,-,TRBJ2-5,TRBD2,TGTGCCAGCAGCTTGGCCGATGCGGGGGGGCTGGAGACCCAGTACTTC,CASSLADAGGLETQYF
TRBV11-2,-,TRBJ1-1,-,TGTGCCAGCAGCTCCCTGGCAGGGCGAGCTTTCTTT,CASSSLAGRAFF
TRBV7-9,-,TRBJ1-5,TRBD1,TGTGCCAGCAGCTCGGACAGGGGGCTGGGTAGCAATCAGCCCCAGCATTTT,CASSSDRGLGSNQPQHF
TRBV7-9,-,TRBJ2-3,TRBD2,TGTGCCAGCAGCTTAGGACTAGCCACAGATACGCAGTATTTT,CASSLGLATDTQYF
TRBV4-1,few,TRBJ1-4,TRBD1,TGCGCCAGCAGCCTGGTTGACGAGGGACAGAATAATGAAAAACTGTTTTTT,CASSLVDEGQNNEKLFF
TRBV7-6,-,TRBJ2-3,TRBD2,TGTGCCAGCAGCAATTATCCCGGGACTAGCGGTCCTGGTACGCAGTATTTT,CASSNYPGTSGPGTQYF
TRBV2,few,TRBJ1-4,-,TGTGCCAGCAGTGAGGGGAGGCGTGATGAAAAACTGTTTTTT,CASSEGRRDEKLFF
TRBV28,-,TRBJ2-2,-,TGTGCCAGCAGTTCCGGGTTGTACACCGGGGAGCTGTTTTTT,CASSSGLYTGELFF
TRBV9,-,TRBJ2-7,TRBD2,TGTGCCAGCAGCGTAGGTGCTAGCGGGAGATACGAGCAGTACTTC,CASSVGASGRYEQYF
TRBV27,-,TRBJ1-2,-,TGTGCCAGCAGTTCCCCCTTCAGGGGTGACTATGGCTACACCTTC,CASSSPFRGDYGYTF
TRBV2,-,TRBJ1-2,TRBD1,TGTGCCAGCAGGATGGGGCAGGGGGCTTATGGCTACACCTTC,CASRMGQGAYGYTF
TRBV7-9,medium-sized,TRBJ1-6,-,TGTGCCAGCAGCTCCGGGGACGGGAGCTCCTATAATTCACCCCTCCACTTT,CASSSGDGSSYNSPLHF
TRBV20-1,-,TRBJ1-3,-,TGCAGTGCTAGTAAGGGAGTTGGTGGAAACACCATATATTTT,CSASKGVGGNTIYF
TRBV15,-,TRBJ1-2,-,TGTGCCACCAGCAGAGATCGTAACACCCCCTATGGCTACACCTTC,CATSRDRNTPYGYTF
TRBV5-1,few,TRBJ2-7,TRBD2,TGCGCCAGCAGCTTGGTCGGTAGCGGGTTTATCGAGCAGTACTTC,CASSLVGSGFIEQYF
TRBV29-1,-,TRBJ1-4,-,TGCAGCGTTGACAGGGGTGAAAAACTGTTTTTT,CSVDRGEKLFF
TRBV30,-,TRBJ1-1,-,TGTGCCTGGAGTGTCCTGGACTTCGTGAACACTGAAGCTTTCTTT,CAWSVLDFVNTEAFF
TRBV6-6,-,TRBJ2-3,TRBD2,TGTGCCAGCAGTCTGACTAGCGGGTCAACCAGCACAGATACGCAGTATTTT,CASSLTSGSTSTDTQYF
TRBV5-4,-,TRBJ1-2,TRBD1,TGTGCCAGCAGCCGATCGGGACAGGGCTATGGCTACACCTTC,CASSRSGQGYGYTF
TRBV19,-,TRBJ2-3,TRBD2,TGTGCCAGTAGTTTTCGACTAGCGGGGATCACAGATACGCAGTATTTT,CASSFRLAGITDTQYF
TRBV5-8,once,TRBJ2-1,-,TGTGCCAGCAGCTTGGGTACGGGAGTGGGTTACAATGAGCAGTTCTTC,CASSLGTGVGYNEQFF
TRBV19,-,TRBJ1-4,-,TGTGCCAGTGGCCCGGGACACTCAACTAATGAAAAACTGTTTTTT,CASGPGHSTNEKLFF